This T cell receptor beta chain was recovered during a study of T cell repertoires in cytomegalovirus infection. About the research overall: Indicated by public TCR beta signatures were CMV infection and matching HLA type.

Study conclusions and caveats: Cumulative public TCR beta family frequency identified carriers of CMV plus the relevant HLA. Ex vivo, HLA-C-restricted CMV-specific TCR beta clonotypes prevailed over the rest of the response.

In TCRdb, the reads were re-called with MiXCR into one record per CDR3 protein. The sample carries approximately 500,000 distinct CDR3 sequences, 26% recorded once. As regards this clonotype: The antigen is undetermined.

This CDR3 is 15 amino acids long. Per germline, CDR1 SGHVS and CDR2 FNYEAQ. V shed 5 bases and J 5 bases; nucleotides not matched to a gene: 6. The clonotype originates from a human donor in good health (CMV status not recorded). Some clones in this sample may be carry-over from other donors' samples. V gene TRBV7-6 combines with J gene TRBJ2-5; 12 bases fit TRBD2. The sequencing sample was made of PBMCs. In nucleotides, the CDR3 is TGTGCCAGCAGCCCTAGCGGGAGGGTATCCGAGACCCAGTACTTC. As protein: CASSPSGRVSETQYF.